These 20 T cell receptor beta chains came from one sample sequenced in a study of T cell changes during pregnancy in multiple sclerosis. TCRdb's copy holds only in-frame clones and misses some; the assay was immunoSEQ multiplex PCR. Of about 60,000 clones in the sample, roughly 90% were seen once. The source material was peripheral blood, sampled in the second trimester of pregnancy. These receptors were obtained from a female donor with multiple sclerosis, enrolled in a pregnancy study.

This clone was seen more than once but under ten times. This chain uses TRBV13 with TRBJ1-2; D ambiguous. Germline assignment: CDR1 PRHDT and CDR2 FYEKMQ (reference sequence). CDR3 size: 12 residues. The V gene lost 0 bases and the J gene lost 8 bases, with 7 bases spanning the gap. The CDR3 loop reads CASSLGQRGYTF. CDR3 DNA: TGTGCCAGCAGCTTAGGACAGCGGGGCTACACCTTC.

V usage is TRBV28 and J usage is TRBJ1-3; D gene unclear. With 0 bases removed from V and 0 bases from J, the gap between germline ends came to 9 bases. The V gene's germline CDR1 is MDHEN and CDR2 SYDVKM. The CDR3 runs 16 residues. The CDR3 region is CASSLWGSLSGNTIYF. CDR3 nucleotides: TGTGCCAGCAGTTTATGGGGCAGTCTCTCTGGAAACACCATATATTTT.

The DNA of the CDR3 is TGTGCCAGCAGACCGGGACAGAGAAACTATGGCTACACCTTC. It specifies CASRPGQRNYGYTF. The chain couples TRBV6-6 to TRBJ1-2; 7 positions match TRBD1. J was trimmed by 2 bases and V by 6 bases; bases with no gene match: 6. The CDR3 consists of 14 residues. Germline CDR1 MNHNY, CDR2 SVGAGI (reference sequence).

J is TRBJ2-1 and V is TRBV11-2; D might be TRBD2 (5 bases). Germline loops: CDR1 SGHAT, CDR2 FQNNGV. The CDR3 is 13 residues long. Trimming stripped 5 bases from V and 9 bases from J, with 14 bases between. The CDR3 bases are TGTGCCAGCAGCCCGTGGCGTGCGGGTGAGCAGTTCTTC. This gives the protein CASSPWRAGEQFF.

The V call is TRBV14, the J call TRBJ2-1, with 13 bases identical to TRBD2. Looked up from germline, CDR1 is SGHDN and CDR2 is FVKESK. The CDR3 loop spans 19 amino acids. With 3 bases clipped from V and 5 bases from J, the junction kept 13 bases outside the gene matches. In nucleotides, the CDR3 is TGTGCCAGCAGCCACCTCTCAGTATCAGGGACTAGCGGGAACAATGAGCAGTTCTTC. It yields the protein CASSHLSVSGTSGNNEQFF.

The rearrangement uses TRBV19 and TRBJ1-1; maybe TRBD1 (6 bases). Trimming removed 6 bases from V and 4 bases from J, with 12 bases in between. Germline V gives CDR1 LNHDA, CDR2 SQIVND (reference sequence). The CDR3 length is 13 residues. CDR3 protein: CASRTEQGTEAFF. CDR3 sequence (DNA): TGTGCCAGTAGGACTGAACAGGGCACTGAAGCTTTCTTT.

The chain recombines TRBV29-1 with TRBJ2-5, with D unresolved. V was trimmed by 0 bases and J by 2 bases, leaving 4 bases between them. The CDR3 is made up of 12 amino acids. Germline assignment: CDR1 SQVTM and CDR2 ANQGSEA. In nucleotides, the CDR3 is TGCAGCGTTGAAGACGGGCAAGAGACCCAGTACTTC. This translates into CSVEDGQETQYF.

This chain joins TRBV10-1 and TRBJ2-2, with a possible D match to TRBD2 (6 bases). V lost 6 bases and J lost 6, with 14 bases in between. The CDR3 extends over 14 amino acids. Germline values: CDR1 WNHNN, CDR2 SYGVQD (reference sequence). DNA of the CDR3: TGCGCCAGCAGACCAGGGAGGTATTCCGGGGAGCTGTTTTTT. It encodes CASRPGRYSGELFF.

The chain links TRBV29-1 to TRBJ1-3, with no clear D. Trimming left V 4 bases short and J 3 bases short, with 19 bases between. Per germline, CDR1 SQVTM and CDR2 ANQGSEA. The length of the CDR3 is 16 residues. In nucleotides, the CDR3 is TGCAGCGTTGGAGGGCAGGACTTTGGAAGTGGAAACACCATATATTTT. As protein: CSVGGQDFGSGNTIYF. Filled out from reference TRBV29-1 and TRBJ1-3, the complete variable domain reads SAVISQKPSRDICQRGTSLTIQCQVDSQVTMMFWYRQQPGQSLTLIATANQGSEATYESGFVIDKFPISRPNLTFSTLTVSNMSPEDSSIYLCSVGGQDFGSGNTIYFGEGSWLTVV.

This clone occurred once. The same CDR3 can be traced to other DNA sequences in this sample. DNA for the CDR3: TGCGCCAGCAGCTTGGCCGCAGGGGGCCCCTACAATGAGCAGTTCTTC. Translated, it gives CASSLAAGGPYNEQFF. The chain links TRBV5-1 to TRBJ2-1; TRBD1 aligns across 8 bases. V shed 0 bases, J shed 2 bases, and the junction held 4 bases outside the gene matches. CDR1 SGHRS and CDR2 YFSETQ come from the germline V gene. The CDR3 covers 16 residues.

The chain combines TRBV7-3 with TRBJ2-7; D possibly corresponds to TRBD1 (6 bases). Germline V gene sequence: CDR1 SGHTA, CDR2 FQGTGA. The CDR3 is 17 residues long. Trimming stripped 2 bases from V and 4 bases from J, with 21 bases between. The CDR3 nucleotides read TGTGCCAGCAGCTTATGGTTCAAGGACAGTGACTTATACGAGCAGTACTTC. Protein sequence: CASSLWFKDSDLYEQYF.

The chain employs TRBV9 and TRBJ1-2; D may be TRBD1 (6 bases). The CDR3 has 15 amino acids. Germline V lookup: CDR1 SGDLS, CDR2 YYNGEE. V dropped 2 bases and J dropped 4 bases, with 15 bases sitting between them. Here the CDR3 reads CASSVNTGLGYGYTF. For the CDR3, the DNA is TGTGCCAGCAGCGTTAACACAGGGCTGGGCTATGGCTACACCTTC.

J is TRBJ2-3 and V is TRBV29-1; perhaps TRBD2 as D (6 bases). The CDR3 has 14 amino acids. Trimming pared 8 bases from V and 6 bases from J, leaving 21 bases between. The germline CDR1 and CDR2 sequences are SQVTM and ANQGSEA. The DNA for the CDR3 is TGCAGCCTCATAAAGGGCGGGGCGACGGATACGCAGTATTTT. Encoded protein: CSLIKGGATDTQYF.

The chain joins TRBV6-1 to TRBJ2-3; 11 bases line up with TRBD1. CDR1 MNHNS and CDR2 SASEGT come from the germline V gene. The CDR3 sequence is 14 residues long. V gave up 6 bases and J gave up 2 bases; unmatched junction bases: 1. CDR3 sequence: CASRDRGLTDTQYF. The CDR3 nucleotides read TGTGCCAGCAGGGACAGGGGGCTCACAGATACGCAGTATTTT.

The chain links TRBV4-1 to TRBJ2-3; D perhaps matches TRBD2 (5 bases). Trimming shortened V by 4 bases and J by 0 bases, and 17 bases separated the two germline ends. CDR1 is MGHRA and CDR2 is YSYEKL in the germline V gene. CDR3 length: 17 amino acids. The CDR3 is CASSLTGGGSSTDTQYF. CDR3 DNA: TGCGCCAGCAGCCTTACGGGTGGCGGGTCTAGCACAGATACGCAGTATTTT.

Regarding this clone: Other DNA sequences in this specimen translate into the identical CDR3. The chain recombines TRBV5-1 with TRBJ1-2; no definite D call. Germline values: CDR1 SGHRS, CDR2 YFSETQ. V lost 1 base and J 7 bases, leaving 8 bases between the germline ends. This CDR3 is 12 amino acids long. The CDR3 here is CASSLPGGGYTF. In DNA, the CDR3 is TGCGCCAGCAGCTTGCCGGGTGGTGGCTACACCTTC.

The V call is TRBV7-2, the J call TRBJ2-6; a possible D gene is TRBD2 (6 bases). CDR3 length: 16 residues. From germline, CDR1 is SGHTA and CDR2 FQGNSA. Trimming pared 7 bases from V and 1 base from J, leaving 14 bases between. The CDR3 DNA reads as TGTGCCAGCAACTCCTACGCGGGGTCTGGGGCCAACGTCCTGACTTTC. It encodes CASNSYAGSGANVLTF.

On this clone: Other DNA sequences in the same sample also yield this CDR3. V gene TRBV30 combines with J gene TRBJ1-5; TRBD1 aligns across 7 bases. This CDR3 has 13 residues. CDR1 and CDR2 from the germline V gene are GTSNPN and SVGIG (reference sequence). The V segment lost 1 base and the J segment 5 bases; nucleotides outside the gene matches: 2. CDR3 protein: CAWSGQGDQPQHF. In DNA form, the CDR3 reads TGTGCCTGGAGTGGTCAGGGGGATCAGCCCCAGCATTTT.

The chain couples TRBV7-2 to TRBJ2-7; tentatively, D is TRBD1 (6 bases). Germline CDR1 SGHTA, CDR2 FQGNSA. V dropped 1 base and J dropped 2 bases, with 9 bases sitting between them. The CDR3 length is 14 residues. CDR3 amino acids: CASSLEAGAYEQYF. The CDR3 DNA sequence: TGTGCCAGCAGCTTAGAAGCAGGGGCCTACGAGCAGTACTTC.

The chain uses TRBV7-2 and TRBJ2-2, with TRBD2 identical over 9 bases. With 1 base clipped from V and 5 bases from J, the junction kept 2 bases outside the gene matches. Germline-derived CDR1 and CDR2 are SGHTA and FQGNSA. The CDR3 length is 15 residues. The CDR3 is CASSLGLAGTGELFF. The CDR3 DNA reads TGTGCCAGCAGCTTAGGGCTAGCGGGGACCGGGGAGCTGTTTTTT.